The rows below give T cell receptor beta chains drawn from one sample of a study of blood T cell repertoires in COVID-19. The method was immunoSEQ multiplex PCR; TCRdb's version includes in-frame clones alone and lacks a portion of them. Of about 70,000 clones detected, 65% to 90% appear once; the ten largest clones hold just under 3%. Sequenced: peripheral blood. All receptors come from a man at least 80 years old with acute or convalescent COVID-19. CDR3s include the opening cysteine and the closing phenylalanine or tryptophan. D genes are given only for firm matches. The size field is filled for only some rows; it gives once, few, many or a size class.

d_call j_call clone_size v_call cdr3_aa cdr3_nt
TRBD1 TRBJ2-1 - TRBV14 CASSVQGMSSYNEQFF TGTGCCAGCAGCGTACAGGGGATGAGCTCCTACAATGAGCAGTTCTTC
- TRBJ1-1 - TRBV10-3 CAIRSGTLRDSTEAFF TGTGCCATCAGATCCGGGACTCTAAGGGATAGCACTGAAGCTTTCTTT
- TRBJ1-1 - TRBV5-1 CASSPGGLNTEAFF TGCGCCAGCAGCCCGGGGGGACTGAACACTGAAGCTTTCTTT
TRBD1 TRBJ1-2 - TRBV2 CASRPFGQGAKGYTF TGTGCCAGCAGGCCCTTTGGACAGGGGGCGAAGGGCTACACCTTC
- TRBJ1-1 - TRBV14 CASSQEDRRWAFF TGTGCCAGCAGCCAGGAGGACAGAAGGTGGGCTTTCTTT
TRBD2 TRBJ2-4 - TRBV11-3 CASSLVSSGTSGIIQYF TGTGCCAGCAGCTTAGTTTCATCCGGGACTAGCGGGATAATTCAGTACTTC
- TRBJ2-5 once TRBV5-1 CASSLGASTRETQYF TGCGCCAGCAGCTTGGGCGCGTCCACGAGGGAGACCCAGTACTTC
TRBD1 TRBJ1-2 - TRBV5-6 CASSLPNRGAGYTF TGTGCCAGCAGCTTGCCGAACAGGGGGGCGGGCTACACCTTC
- TRBJ2-6 - TRBV24-1 CATSGEGTFGANVLTF TGTGCCACCAGTGGCGAAGGGACTTTTGGGGCCAACGTCCTGACTTTC
- TRBJ2-5 - TRBV15 CATSRGAETQYF TGTGCCACCAGCAGAGGGGCAGAGACCCAGTACTTC
TRBD1 TRBJ2-7 - TRBV25-1 CASTGTGGYEQYF TGTGCCAGCACCGGGACAGGGGGCTACGAGCAGTACTTC
TRBD2 TRBJ2-4 once TRBV5-4 CASSLLAGGPPNIQYF TGTGCCAGCAGCTTACTAGCGGGAGGGCCCCCAAACATTCAGTACTTC
TRBD1 TRBJ2-1 few TRBV6-5 CASRRTGNNEQFF TGTGCCAGCAGGAGGACAGGAAACAATGAGCAGTTCTTC
- TRBJ2-2 - TRBV18 CASSPKEGTGELFF TGTGCCAGCTCACCAAAGGAGGGCACCGGGGAGCTGTTTTTT
- TRBJ1-1 - TRBV27 CASSLFSGGPEAFF TGTGCCAGCAGTTTATTTTCCGGCGGCCCTGAAGCTTTCTTT
- TRBJ2-1 once TRBV6-5 CASSYSRTTNNEQFF TGTGCCAGCAGTTACTCGAGAACTACCAACAATGAGCAGTTCTTC
TRBD2 TRBJ2-7 - TRBV5-4 CASSLAGSSGEQYF TGTGCCAGCAGCCTAGCGGGATCCTCTGGAGAGCAGTACTTC
- TRBJ1-2 - TRBV3-1/TRBV3-2 CASSQQARGYTF TGTGCCAGCAGCCAACAAGCACGGGGCTACACCTTC
- TRBJ1-1 few TRBV7-2 CASSPPTISGTEAFF TGTGCCAGCAGCCCCCCTACCATTTCGGGCACTGAAGCTTTCTTT
- TRBJ2-3 once TRBV6-5 CASSYQPGVTDTQYF TGTGCCAGCAGTTACCAGCCCGGGGTCACAGATACGCAGTATTTT
- TRBJ1-1 few TRBV7-9 CASASWGEGTEAFF TGTGCCAGCGCGTCGTGGGGAGAGGGCACTGAAGCTTTCTTT
- TRBJ1-1 - TRBV6-2/TRBV6-3 CASSYSSTFMNTEAFF TGTGCCAGCAGTTACTCTAGCACGTTCATGAACACTGAAGCTTTCTTT
- TRBJ1-3 - TRBV11-3 CASSLQAYSGNTIYF TGTGCCAGCAGCTTACAGGCTTACTCTGGAAACACCATATATTTT
TRBD1 TRBJ1-1 - TRBV27 CASSRDRVNTEAFF TGTGCCAGCAGTCGGGACAGAGTGAACACTGAAGCTTTCTTT
TRBD1 TRBJ1-1 - TRBV2 CASRGQGGVTEAFF TGTGCCAGCAGGGGACAGGGAGGTGTCACTGAAGCTTTCTTT
- TRBJ2-7 once TRBV14 CASSQDLGGFQYF TGTGCCAGCAGCCAAGATCTAGGAGGTTTCCAGTACTTC
- TRBJ2-3 - TRBV27 CASSSSRGRNTDTQYF TGTGCCAGCAGTTCCTCCCGGGGGAGGAACACAGATACGCAGTATTTT
TRBD2 TRBJ2-7 - TRBV30 CAWNRGLAGGRDEQYF TGTGCCTGGAATCGGGGTCTAGCGGGAGGGAGAGACGAGCAGTACTTC
- TRBJ1-2 - TRBV7-9 CVSGRSGGGYTF TGTGTGAGCGGCCGGTCTGGAGGTGGCTACACCTTC
TRBD2 TRBJ2-3 - TRBV6-5 CASATGTSGIDTQYF TGTGCCAGCGCCACCGGGACTAGCGGGATTGATACGCAGTATTTT
TRBD1 TRBJ2-7 - TRBV6-5 CASRSGTGIYEQYF TGTGCCAGCAGGTCCGGGACAGGGATCTACGAGCAGTACTTC
- TRBJ1-1 once TRBV10-2 CASSDQVGGEAFF TGCGCCAGCAGTGATCAGGTGGGGGGTGAAGCTTTCTTT
- TRBJ1-5 - TRBV6-6 CASSYGGSNQPQHF TGTGCCAGCAGTTATGGAGGATCCAATCAGCCCCAGCATTTT
TRBD1 TRBJ1-5 - TRBV30 CAWSIARTGAPYSNQPQHF TGTGCCTGGAGTATCGCTAGGACAGGGGCCCCTTATAGCAATCAGCCCCAGCATTTT
- TRBJ1-3 - TRBV10-3 CAISESLSGNTIYF TGTGCCATCAGTGAATCTCTCTCTGGAAACACCATATATTTT
- TRBJ2-5 - TRBV12-3/TRBV12-4 CASSPQGQTQYF TGTGCCAGCAGTCCACAGGGACAGACCCAGTACTTC
- TRBJ2-1 - TRBV4-2 CASSQDWAKQFF TGTGCCAGCAGCCAAGATTGGGCCAAGCAGTTCTTC
TRBD1 TRBJ2-1 - TRBV4-1 CASSLRDRDEQFF TGCGCCAGCAGTTTACGGGACAGGGATGAGCAGTTCTTC
TRBD2 TRBJ2-2 - TRBV2 CASSDPSGMNTGELFF TGTGCCAGCAGTGACCCTAGCGGTATGAACACCGGGGAGCTGTTTTTT
- TRBJ1-6 - TRBV13 CASSTRANNSPLHF TGTGCCAGCAGCACGAGGGCGAATAATTCACCCCTCCACTTT
TRBD1 TRBJ1-5 - TRBV6-5 CASRDGTGGPQHF TGTGCCAGCAGAGACGGGACAGGGGGGCCCCAGCATTTT